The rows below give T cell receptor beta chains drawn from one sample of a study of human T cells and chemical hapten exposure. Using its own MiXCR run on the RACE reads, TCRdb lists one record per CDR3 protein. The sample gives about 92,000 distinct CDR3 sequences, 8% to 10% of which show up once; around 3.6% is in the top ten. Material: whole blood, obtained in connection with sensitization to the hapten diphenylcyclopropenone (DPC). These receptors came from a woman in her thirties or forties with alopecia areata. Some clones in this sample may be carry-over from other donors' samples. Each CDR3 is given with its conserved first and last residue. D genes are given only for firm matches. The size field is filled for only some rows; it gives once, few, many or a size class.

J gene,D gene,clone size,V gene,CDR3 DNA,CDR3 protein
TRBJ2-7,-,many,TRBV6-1,TGTGCCAGCAGTGAAGCAGGGAGTGTAGACGAGCAGTACTTC,CASSEAGSVDEQYF
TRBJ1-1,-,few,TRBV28,TGTGCCAGTAGGTCCGTTTTGTTTGAAGCTTTCTTT,CASRSVLFEAFF
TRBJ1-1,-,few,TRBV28,TGTGCCAGCAGTCAGCGGGGAGGGAGAGCTTTCTTT,CASSQRGGRAFF
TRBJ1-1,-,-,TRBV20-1,TGCAGTGCCACCCCCTCGAATATGGTGAACACTGAAGCTTTCTTT,CSATPSNMVNTEAFF
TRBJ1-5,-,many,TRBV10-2,TGCGCCAGCGTAGACCCTAGCGGCAATCAGCCCCAGCATTTT,CASVDPSGNQPQHF
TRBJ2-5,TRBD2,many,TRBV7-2,TGTGCCAGCAGCTTAGTCGGGGGGGTCCGGGAGACCCAGTACTTC,CASSLVGGVRETQYF
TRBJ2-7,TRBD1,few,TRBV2,TGTGCCAGCAGAGACACCGGGACAGGGACATACGAGCAGTACTTC,CASRDTGTGTYEQYF
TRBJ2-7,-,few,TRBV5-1,TGCGCCAGCAGCTTGGCTCCCTCCTACGAGCGGTACTTC,CASSLAPSYERYF
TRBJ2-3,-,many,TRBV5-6,TGTGCCAGCAGCTTAATCGGAGTGAGTACTAGCACAGATACGCAGTATTTT,CASSLIGVSTSTDTQYF
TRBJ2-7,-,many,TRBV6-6,TGTGCCAGCTACTCGACAGTATACTACGAGCAGTACTTC,CASYSTVYYEQYF
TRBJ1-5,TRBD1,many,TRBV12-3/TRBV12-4,TGTGCCAGCAGTTTGGCTACAGGGGAGGCTCAGCCCCAGCATTTT,CASSLATGEAQPQHF
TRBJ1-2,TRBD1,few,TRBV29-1,TGCAGCGCCGGGGACAGAAACTATGGCTACACCTTC,CSAGDRNYGYTF
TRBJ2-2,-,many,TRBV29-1,TGCAGCGTTGACGGGCGGGACGGGGAGCTGTTTTTT,CSVDGRDGELFF
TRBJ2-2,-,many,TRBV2,TGTGCCAGCAGTGAAGAGTGGGAAGGGATTACCGGGGAGCTGTTTTTT,CASSEEWEGITGELFF
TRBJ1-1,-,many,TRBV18,TGTGCCAGCTCACCACCGGCGACAGCCACTGAAGCTTTCTTT,CASSPPATATEAFF
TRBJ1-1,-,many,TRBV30,TGTGCCTGGAGAGGTCCGAGGGGCACTGAAGCTTTCTTT,CAWRGPRGTEAFF
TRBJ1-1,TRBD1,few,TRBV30,TGTGCCCGAAGGACAGGGAACACTGAAGCTTTCTTT,CARRTGNTEAFF
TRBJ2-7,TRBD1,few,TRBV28,TGTGCCAGCAGCAGGACAGGGGACCCCTACGAGCAGTACTTC,CASSRTGDPYEQYF
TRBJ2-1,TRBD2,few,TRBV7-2,TGTGCCAGCAGCCCCGGGGGGGGGTACAACAATGAGCAGTTCTTC,CASSPGGGYNNEQFF
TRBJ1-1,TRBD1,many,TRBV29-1,TGCAGCGTCGGGACAGGGGAAGGGGGAGCTTTCTTT,CSVGTGEGGAFF
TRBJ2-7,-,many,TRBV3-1,TGTGCCAGCAGCCAAGTTCACCCCTCTGGGGAGCAGTACTTC,CASSQVHPSGEQYF
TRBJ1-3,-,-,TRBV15,TGTGCCACCAGCCGGGGGAGGGTAGGAAACACCATATATTTT,CATSRGRVGNTIYF
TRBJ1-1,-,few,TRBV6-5,TGTGCCAGCAGTTACGCGATCCCAGACGGACCGGACACTGAAGCTTTCTTT,CASSYAIPDGPDTEAFF
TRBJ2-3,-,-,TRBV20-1,TGCAGTGCTCCACAGACAGGACGCACAGATACGCAGTATTTT,CSAPQTGRTDTQYF
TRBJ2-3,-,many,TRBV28,TGTGCCAGCAGTTGGGGCTCAGATACGCAGTATTTT,CASSWGSDTQYF
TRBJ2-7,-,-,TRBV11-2,TGTGCCAGCAGCTTAAACTACAACGAGCAGTACTTC,CASSLNYNEQYF
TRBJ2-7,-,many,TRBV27,TGTGCCAGCAGTTTTGGAGGTTCCCAGGTGGTGTACTTC,CASSFGGSQVVYF
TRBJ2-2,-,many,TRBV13,TGTGCCAGCAGCTTTCGATTTGACGGGGAGCTGTTTTTT,CASSFRFDGELFF
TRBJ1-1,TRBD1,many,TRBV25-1,TGTGCCAGCAGTGAGCGACAGGGAACCATGAACACTGAAGCTTTCTTT,CASSERQGTMNTEAFF
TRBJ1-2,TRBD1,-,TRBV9,TGTGCCAGCAGCGCAGGACAGGGGACCTATGGCTACACCTTC,CASSAGQGTYGYTF
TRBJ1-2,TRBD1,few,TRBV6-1,TGTGCCAGCAGGACCGGGCAAGGGGGCGGTTTTGGCTACACCTTC,CASRTGQGGGFGYTF
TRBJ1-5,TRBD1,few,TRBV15,TGTGCCACCAGCAGGGGACAGGGGAATCAGCCCCAGCATTTT,CATSRGQGNQPQHF
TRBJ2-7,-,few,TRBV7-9,TGTGCCAGCAGCACGACAGAGTCCTACGAGCAGTACTTC,CASSTTESYEQYF
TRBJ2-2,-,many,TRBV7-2,TGTGCCAGCAGCGCCCCGGTCCTGAACACCGGGGAGCTGTTTTTT,CASSAPVLNTGELFF
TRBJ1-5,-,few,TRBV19,TGTGCCAGTAGTCCGGGAAGCCAGCCCCAGCATTTT,CASSPGSQPQHF
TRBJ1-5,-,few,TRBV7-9,TGTGCCAGCAGCCAATTCAGTGGGGATCAGCCCCAGCATTTT,CASSQFSGDQPQHF
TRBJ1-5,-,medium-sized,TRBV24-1,TGTGCCACCAGTGAGAAGGACGGGATCAGACCCCAGCATTTT,CATSEKDGIRPQHF
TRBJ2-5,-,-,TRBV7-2,TGTGCCAGCAGCCCGGGGCCGGAGACCCAGTACTTC,CASSPGPETQYF
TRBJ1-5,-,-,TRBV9,TGTGCCAGCAGCGTTGGCGGAAGGCAGCCCCAGCATTTT,CASSVGGRQPQHF
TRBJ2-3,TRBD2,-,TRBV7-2,TGTGCCAGCAGCACCCGACTAGCGGGGGACCGCACAGATACGCAGTATTTT,CASSTRLAGDRTDTQYF